The T cell receptor beta chain under discussion was sequenced for a study of cytomegalovirus exposure and HLA in healthy donors listed by TCRdb under 2017. About the study as a whole: An earlier analysis of some 600 of the donors reported 276 Gb of sequence data and about 120 million unique TCR beta sequences obtained from approximately 180 million T cells. About 320 gigabases of sequencing data and 70 million to 85 million unique TCR sequences were included in an early release covering over 600 HLA-typed donors. Of the 350 to 450 genotyped donors, roughly 80% were placed in the genetic ancestry cluster associated with self-reported Caucasian donors. The study was designed to test whether signatures of past pathogen exposure could be identified by cataloging public T cell receptors. The study profiled the T cell repertoires of under 700 subjects by immunosequencing and related them to cytomegalovirus serostatus. Besides the first cohort of roughly 700 subjects, a separate validation cohort made up of 95 to 150 different subjects was used. High-throughput TCR immunosequencing, statistical association of individual TCRs with disease status, and machine learning were combined to predict cytomegalovirus infection status. A later analysis re-analyzed previously published TCR beta repertoires from hundreds of donors and added high-resolution HLA genotyping to study TCR occurrence patterns. Rather than using new phenotypic data, the later analysis identified candidate immune exposures from TCR beta sequences and from how often those sequences occurred across donors. In an earlier analysis of 587 of the donors, high-throughput TCR beta sequencing was used to judge whether each TCR beta V gene segment behaved as functional or pseudogenic. Donor age, sex, ethnicity and CMV serostatus were collected together with the repertoire data. Genome-wide SNP genotypes for about 65% of the roughly 670 donors were used in a later genetic analysis, which treated that subset as a discovery cohort. All discovery cohort repertoires had been generated using a single sequencing platform. Both class I and class II loci were covered by HLA typing, at four-digit resolution. Typing coverage differed by locus: A, B, C, DRB1 and DQB1 were typed in roughly 620-630 donors, DQA1 in 500 to 550, DPA1 in around 600, and DPB1 in 472. Four or five DR-DQ haplotypes were handled as single units for association and clustering because linkage in the cohort was strong. Across 300 to 500 genotyped donors of the cohort, an average of approximately 200,000 unique TCR beta nucleotide sequences per donor were sequenced, and 15% to 20% of those sequences were non-productive.

Libraries were made using the immunoSEQ multiplex PCR assay. A mixture of 60 forward primers for TCR Vbeta segments and 13 reverse primers for TCR Jbeta segments was used in the multiplex PCR. The CDR3 region of rearranged TCR beta genes was amplified from genomic DNA with a multiplex PCR assay. The amplified TCR beta libraries were sequenced on the Illumina HiSeq System as 87-base-pair reads. Per the source publication's procedure: A later analysis counted tens of millions of unique TCR beta chains across the roughly 700 repertoires, and 10 million to 11 million of these chains were shared by at least two donors. A nearest-neighbor algorithm error-corrected the raw reads and collapsed the reads into unique sequences, merging closely related sequences to remove PCR and sequencing errors. CDR3 sequences were aligned to IMGT reference sequences to assign V, D and J gene segments. Each retained sequence needed at least a six-nucleotide match to both a V gene segment and a J gene segment. Rearrangements were called productive when the CDR3 lacked stop codons and stayed in frame with V and J; all others were non-productive. Following IMGT convention, CDR3 was defined as the stretch from the second conserved V-encoded cysteine up to the conserved J-encoded phenylalanine. Sequences without an unambiguous match to a single V gene segment were excluded from the earlier analysis of a few hundred of the donors. In an earlier analysis of about 590 of the donors, a V segment was called functional when productive rearrangements were above 56.7%, and segregating when the standard deviation between donors exceeded 5%. A statistical classification framework was developed to diagnose cytomegalovirus status using the catalog of TCR beta chain sequences. In a later analysis, V and J genes were assigned by comparing TCR nucleotide sequences against IMGT/GENE-DB human TR gene sequences. In a later analysis, CDR3 sequences and most-parsimonious VDJ recombination scenarios were assigned using the TCRdist pipeline. In a later analysis, each TCR beta chain was defined by its CDR3 amino acid sequence together with its V-gene family, and reads without a unique V-gene family were excluded. As a way to deal with suspected cross-contamination and a sequencing artifact, a later analysis dropped hundreds of nucleotide sequences that were highly shared and had low generation probability. In a later analysis, a clonal expansion index was calculated for each public chain from normalized within-repertoire ranks of inferred template counts. In a later analysis, generation probabilities were computed with a VDJ recombination model fitted to out-of-frame rearrangements, and the resulting probabilities were checked against IGoR. In a later analysis, TCR-TCR, TCR-HLA and TCR-CMV co-occurrence was scored with hypergeometric tests, and a repertoire-size bias correction was applied to TCR pairs. False discovery rates were estimated in a later analysis by permuting HLA or CMV assignments 20 times. In a later analysis, co-occurring TCRs were grouped using DBSCAN, with TCRdist sequence similarity added in when clustering inside HLA-allele-positive subsets. Repertoires with fewer than 30,000 or more than 120,000 public chains were left out of co-occurrence clustering, as were about 5 repertoires with anomalous nucleotide sharing. Sourced from immuneACCESS, this table was stored by TCRdb with only in-frame sequences that have V and J called. A share of the clones is absent; for the studies checked, an unresolved V gene accounts for under half, and the remainder has no known explanation. Clone size and the V and J calls come from that table; the DNA yielded D and trimming. The sample table lists 95,000 to 150,000 clones, 75% to 90% of them with a count of one. The ten largest clones represent about 1.8% of the sample.

This clone was seen a few times. Its antigen remains undetermined. No qualities accompany the bases; no much larger clone lies one base away. Study-wide findings and limitations: A later genetic analysis reported fewer N-insertions in productive TCRs among donors in an Asian-associated ancestry cluster than the roughly 700-donor mean. Some IMGT-functional V segments, including TRBV6-2 and TRBV6-3, could not be told apart with the 87-base-pair reads, so those segments were excluded. According to a later analysis, TCR association rates differed among HLA loci, with DRB1 alleles showing the most associated TCRs and HLA-C alleles showing the fewest. Only TCR beta chains were sequenced in this cohort, and the absence of alpha or paired-chain data limited detectable features. In a later analysis, HLA-associated TCR beta chains showed more clonal expansion and lower generation probabilities than non-associated chains that were equally common. About 17 rarely observed V segments, including chromosome 9 orphons, were excluded from the earlier analysis of some 590 of the donors because counts were too low. A few of the identified cytomegalovirus-associated TCR beta chains were confirmed in vitro to be specific for cytomegalovirus antigens. Because some donors lacked HLA typing at each locus, the association tests relied only on the typed subset. The sequencing pipeline was judged likely to have produced a cluster of highly shared sequence variants as a technical artifact. Most CMV-associated TCR beta chains appeared to be HLA-restricted in a later analysis, and the HLA associations seemed to be driven largely by CMV exposure. CMV serostatus was the only immune exposure information available for the cohort. In a later genetic analysis, a missense DCLRE1C variant was associated with V-gene and J-gene trimming of TCR beta chains, and the association was replicated in an independent cohort. While some public TCRs were present in many individuals, most TCR sequences turned up only very rarely across donors. The authors suggested that the approach could potentially be generalized to other disease states and immunological phenotypes. The study listed 150 to 200 TCR beta chains as associated with cytomegalovirus. In an earlier analysis of under 600 of the donors, most TCR beta V segments were observed in productive rearrangements about 90% or about 30% of the time, broadly matching IMGT annotations. At a false discovery rate of 0.05, a later analysis linked some 18,000 TCR beta sequences to specific HLA alleles. The classifier was reported to diagnose cytomegalovirus status with high specificity and sensitivity in both the original cohort and the validation cohort. When HLA alleles, especially DR and DQ, strongly co-occurred, attributing TCR associations to individual alleles was difficult. The presence/absence analyses assumed that sequencing depth was roughly uniform across donors, and that assumption may not be true. A further reported finding was that TCR beta sequences accurately predicted the HLA-A and HLA-B alleles for most subjects in the first cohort. Linkage disequilibrium might explain the correlated functional status among segregating V segments, but an unknown experimental factor could not be excluded. A later analysis reported that several top co-occurrence clusters appeared linked to parvovirus B19, influenza, CMV and Epstein-Barr virus.

The CDR3, cysteine through phenylalanine, is 20 amino acids long. The DNA shown is the 60-base CDR3, in frame from base 1. Trimming leaves V shorter by 0 bases and J shorter by 5 bases, with the junction holding 13 bases beyond the gene matches. Via the germline V gene (reference sequence), CDR1 is LNHDA and CDR2 SQIVND. The cohort consisted of 650 to 700 healthy bone marrow donors. At the time of sampling, every cohort member was nominally healthy, though immune exposures that went unrecorded were likely present. The donor was CMV seronegative and was included in the group of approximately 350 seronegative cohort members. A peripheral blood sample was provided by each donor, and peripheral blood mononuclear cells were used for TCR beta sequencing. Genomic DNA was extracted from the blood cell samples with the Qiagen DNeasy Blood Extraction Kit.

The TCR comes from a man between 40 and 49 years old in good health and CMV-seronegative. Sequencing was carried out using PBMCs. This receptor chain uses TRBV19 and TRBJ2-5; 15 of the junction bases match TRBD2. The base sequence is TGTGCCAGTAGTATAGATGTTGTTTGGACTAGCGGGGGGGCTAAGGAGACCCAGTACTTC. This is translated as CASSIDVVWTSGGAKETQYF.